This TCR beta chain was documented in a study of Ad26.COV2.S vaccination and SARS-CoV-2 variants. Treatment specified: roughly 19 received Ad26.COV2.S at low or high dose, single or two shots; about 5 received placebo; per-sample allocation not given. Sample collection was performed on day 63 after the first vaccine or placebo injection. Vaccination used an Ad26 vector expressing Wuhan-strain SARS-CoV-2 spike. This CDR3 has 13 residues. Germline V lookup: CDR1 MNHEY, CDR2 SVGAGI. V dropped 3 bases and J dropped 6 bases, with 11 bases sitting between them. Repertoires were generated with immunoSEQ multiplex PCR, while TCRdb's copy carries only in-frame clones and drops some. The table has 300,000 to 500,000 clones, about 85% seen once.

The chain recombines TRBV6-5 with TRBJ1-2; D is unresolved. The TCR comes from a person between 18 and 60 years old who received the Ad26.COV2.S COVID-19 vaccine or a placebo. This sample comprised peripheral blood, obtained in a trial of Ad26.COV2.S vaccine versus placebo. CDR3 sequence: CASSYRADDGYTF. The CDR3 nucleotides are TGTGCCAGCAGTTATCGGGCTGATGATGGCTACACCTTC.